This T cell receptor (beta chain) was sequenced in a study of T cell responses to AZD1222 COVID-19 vaccine (dated by TCRdb to the early 2020s). With respect to the entire study: A total of approximately 250 trial participants underwent TCR sequencing, of whom about 200 had received two doses of AZD1222 and roughly 26 had received two doses of the MenACWY control vaccine. Trial participants were enrolled by age into subgroups of 18-55, 56-69 and 70-plus years, and around 150, 29 and 61 TCR-sequenced participants, respectively, were included in these subgroups. Findings and caveats that apply to the study as a whole: The whole spike protein was spanned by vaccine-associated CD4 TCRs, and dominant responses were seen in regions 160-218 and 743-854. After two AZD1222 doses, spike-specific TCR breadth and depth were significantly higher than at day 0 and than in MenACWY recipients. Reportedly, almost half of the unique spike-specific TCRs recognized epitopes lying outside the regions that are mutated in the B.1.351 and B.1.1.7 variants. Participants were mostly white British and included more females than males, and it was suggested by the authors that clonal diversity may have been underestimated. In the small 56-69-year group, the increase in depth fell short of significance, most likely because of low power. Only a handful of AZD1222 recipients were SARS-CoV-2 seropositive at baseline, limiting conclusions about previously exposed vaccinees. Because no day 14 peak-response samples were available, repertoires were characterized only after the peak T cell response.

The CDR3 regions of human TCRbeta chains were analyzed by immunosequencing. The original methods were these. TCRs in the repertoires were compared against a reference library of SARS-CoV-2-specific TCRs that had been generated with the MIRA antigen-specificity platform. Breadth was defined as the fraction of unique TCRs that were SARS-CoV-2-associated, and depth was defined as the fraction of total T cells that were SARS-CoV-2-associated. Using the MIRA data, every spike-specific TCR was mapped to the spike region that the TCR reacted to and assigned to either a CD4 or a CD8 class. Log10-transformed breadth and depth values were compared by one-way ANOVA with Sidak's multiple comparisons tests. The source is immuneACCESS, and TCRdb retained only in-frame sequences with V and J called. Part of the clones is not carried over; for the studies checked, unresolved V genes explain less than half of this, and the remainder is unexplained. V and J calls and clone size are as listed in that table; D and trimming were resolved from the DNA. In all, the sample holds some 150,000 clones, and more than 85% of those were seen once. 5.5% to 8% of the sample is in the top ten clones.

Comment on this clone: Its recognized antigen is unknown. Base qualities are not at hand, and no much larger clone is one base apart.

The sample's time point, from its label and the paper: sample from adult after SARS-CoV-2 infection, after symptom onset. Two convalescent COVID-19 patients, sampled after symptom onset from adults with prior SARS-CoV-2 infection, were also TCR-sequenced for comparison. CDR1 is given as MNHEY and CDR2 as SMNVEV, both from the germline V gene (reference sequence). Its CDR3 holds 13 amino acids, cysteine through phenylalanine. Only the CDR3 part of the read is kept: 39 bases, read in frame from the first base. Compared with germline, V lacks 3 bases and J lacks 6 bases; bases without a gene match: 3. The source material was peripheral blood, sampled after recovery from COVID-19. The V gene is TRBV27 and the J gene is TRBJ2-3; 7 junctional bases match TRBD1. The sequence came from an adult who had recovered from COVID-19. CDR3 region: CASSFTGADTQYF. The DNA reads TGTGCCAGCAGTTTCACAGGGGCGGATACGCAGTATTTT.